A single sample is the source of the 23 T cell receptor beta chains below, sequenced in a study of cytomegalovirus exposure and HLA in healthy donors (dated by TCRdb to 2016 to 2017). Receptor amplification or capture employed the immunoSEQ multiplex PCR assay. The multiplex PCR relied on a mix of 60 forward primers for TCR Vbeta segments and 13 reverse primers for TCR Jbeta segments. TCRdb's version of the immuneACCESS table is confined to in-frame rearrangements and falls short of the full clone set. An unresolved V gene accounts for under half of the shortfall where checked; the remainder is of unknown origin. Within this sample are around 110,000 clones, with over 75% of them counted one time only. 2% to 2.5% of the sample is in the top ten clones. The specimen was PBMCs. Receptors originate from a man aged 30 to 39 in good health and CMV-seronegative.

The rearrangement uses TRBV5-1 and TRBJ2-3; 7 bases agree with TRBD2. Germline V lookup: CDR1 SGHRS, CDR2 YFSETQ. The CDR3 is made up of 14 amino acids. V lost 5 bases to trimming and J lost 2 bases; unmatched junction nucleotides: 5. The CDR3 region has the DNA TGCGCCAGCAGGGAAGCGGGACTCACAGATACGCAGTATTTT. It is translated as CASREAGLTDTQYF.

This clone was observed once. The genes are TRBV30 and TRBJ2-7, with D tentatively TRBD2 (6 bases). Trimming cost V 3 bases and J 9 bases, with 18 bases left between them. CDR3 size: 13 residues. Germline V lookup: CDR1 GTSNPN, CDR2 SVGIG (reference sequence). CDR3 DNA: TGTGCCTGGAGCGGACTGAGGGAGGTTCCGCAGTACTTC. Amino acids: CAWSGLREVPQYF.

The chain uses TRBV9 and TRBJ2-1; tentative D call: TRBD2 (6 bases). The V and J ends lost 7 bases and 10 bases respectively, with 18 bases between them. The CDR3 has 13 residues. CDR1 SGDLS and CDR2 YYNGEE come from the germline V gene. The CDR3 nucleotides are TGTGCCAGCCAAACAACTAGCTCTGGGGAGCAGTTCTTC. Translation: CASQTTSSGEQFF.

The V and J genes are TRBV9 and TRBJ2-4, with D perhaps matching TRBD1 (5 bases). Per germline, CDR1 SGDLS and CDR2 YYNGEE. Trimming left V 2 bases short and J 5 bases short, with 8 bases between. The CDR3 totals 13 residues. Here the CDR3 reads CASSVDTQNIQYF. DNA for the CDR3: TGTGCCAGCAGCGTGGACACCCAAAACATTCAGTACTTC.

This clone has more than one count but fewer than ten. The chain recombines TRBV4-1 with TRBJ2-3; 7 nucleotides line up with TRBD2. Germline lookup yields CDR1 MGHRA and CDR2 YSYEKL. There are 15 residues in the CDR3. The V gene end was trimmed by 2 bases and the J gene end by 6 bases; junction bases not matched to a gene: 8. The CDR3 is CASSQQLALGDTQYF. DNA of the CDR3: TGCGCCAGCAGCCAACAACTAGCGCTGGGGGATACGCAGTATTTT.

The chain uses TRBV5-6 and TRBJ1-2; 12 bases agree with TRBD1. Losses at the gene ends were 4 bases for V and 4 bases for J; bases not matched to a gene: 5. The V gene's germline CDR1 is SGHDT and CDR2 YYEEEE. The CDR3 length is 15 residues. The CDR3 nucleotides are TGTGCCAGCAGCGCGGGACAGGGGGCAATCTATGGCTACACCTTC. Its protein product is CASSAGQGAIYGYTF.

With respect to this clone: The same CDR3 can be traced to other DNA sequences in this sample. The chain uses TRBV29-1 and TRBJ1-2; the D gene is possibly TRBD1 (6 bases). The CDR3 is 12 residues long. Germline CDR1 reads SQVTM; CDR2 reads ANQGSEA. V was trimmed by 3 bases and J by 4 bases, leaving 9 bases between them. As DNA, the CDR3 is TGCAGCGTTGAGACAGGATCCTATGGCTACACCTTC. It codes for CSVETGSYGYTF.

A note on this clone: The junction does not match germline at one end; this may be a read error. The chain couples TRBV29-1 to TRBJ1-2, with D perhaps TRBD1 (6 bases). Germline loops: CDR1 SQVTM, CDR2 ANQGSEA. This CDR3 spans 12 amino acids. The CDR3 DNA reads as TGCAGCGTCGAAGGACAGTTCTATGGCTACACCTTC. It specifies CSVEGQFYGYTF.

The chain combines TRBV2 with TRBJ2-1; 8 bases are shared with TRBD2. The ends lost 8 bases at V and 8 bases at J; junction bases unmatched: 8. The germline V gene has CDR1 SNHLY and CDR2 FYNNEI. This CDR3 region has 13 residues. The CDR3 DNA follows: TGTGCCAGCCGGCGGGAGGATCAAGATGAGCAGTTCTTC. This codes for CASRREDQDEQFF.

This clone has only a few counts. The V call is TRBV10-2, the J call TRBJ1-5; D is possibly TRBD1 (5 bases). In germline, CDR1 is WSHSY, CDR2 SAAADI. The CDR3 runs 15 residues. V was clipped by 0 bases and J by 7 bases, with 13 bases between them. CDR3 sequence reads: CASSESQGGVQPQHF. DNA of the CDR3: TGCGCCAGCAGTGAGTCCCAGGGCGGGGTACAGCCCCAGCATTTT.

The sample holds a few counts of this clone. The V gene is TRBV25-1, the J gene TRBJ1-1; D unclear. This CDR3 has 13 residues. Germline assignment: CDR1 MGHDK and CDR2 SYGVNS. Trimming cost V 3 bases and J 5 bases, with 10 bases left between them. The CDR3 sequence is CASSDWRGTEAFF. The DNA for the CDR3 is TGTGCCAGCAGTGATTGGAGAGGGACTGAAGCTTTCTTT.

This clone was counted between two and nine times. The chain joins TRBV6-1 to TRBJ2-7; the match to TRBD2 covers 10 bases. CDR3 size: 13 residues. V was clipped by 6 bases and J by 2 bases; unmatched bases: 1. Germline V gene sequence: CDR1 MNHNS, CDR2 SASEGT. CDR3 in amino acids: CASRGTSAYEQYF. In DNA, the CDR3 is TGTGCCAGCAGGGGGACTAGCGCCTACGAGCAGTACTTC.

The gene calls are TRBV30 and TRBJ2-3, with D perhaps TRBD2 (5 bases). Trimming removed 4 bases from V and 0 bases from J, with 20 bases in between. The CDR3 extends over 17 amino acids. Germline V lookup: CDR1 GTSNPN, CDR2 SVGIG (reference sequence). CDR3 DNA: TGTGCCTGGATCCCCGCGAAACTAGAACTTAGCACAGATACGCAGTATTTT. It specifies CAWIPAKLELSTDTQYF.

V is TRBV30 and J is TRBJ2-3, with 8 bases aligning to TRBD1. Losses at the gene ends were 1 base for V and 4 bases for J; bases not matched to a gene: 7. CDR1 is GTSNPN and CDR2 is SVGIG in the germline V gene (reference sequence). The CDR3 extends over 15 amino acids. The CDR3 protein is CAWSAGTGNADTQYF. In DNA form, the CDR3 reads TGTGCCTGGAGTGCCGGGACAGGCAATGCAGATACGCAGTATTTT.

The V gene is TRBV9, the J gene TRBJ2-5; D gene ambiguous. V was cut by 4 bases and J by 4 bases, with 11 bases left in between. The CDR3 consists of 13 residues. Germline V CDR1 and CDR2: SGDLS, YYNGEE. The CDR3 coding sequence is TGTGCCAGCAGCCTAAGACTCATAGAGACCCAGTACTTC. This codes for CASSLRLIETQYF.

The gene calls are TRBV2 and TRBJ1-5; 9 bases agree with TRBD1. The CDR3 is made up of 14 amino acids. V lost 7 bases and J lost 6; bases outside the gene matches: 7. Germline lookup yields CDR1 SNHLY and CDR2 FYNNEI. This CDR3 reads CASTLQGASQPQHF. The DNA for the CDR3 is TGTGCCAGCACTCTACAGGGGGCTAGTCAGCCCCAGCATTTT. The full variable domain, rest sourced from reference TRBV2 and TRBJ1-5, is EPEVTQTPSHQVTQMGQEVILRCVPISNHLYFYWYRQILGQKVEFLVSFYNNEISEKSEIFDDQFSVERPDGSNFTLKIRSTKLEDSAMYFCASTLQGASQPQHFGDGTRLSIL.

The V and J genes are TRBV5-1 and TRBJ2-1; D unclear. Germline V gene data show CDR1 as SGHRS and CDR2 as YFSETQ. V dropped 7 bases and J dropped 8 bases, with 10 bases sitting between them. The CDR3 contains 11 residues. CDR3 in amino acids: CASGRSDEQFF. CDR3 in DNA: TGCGCCAGCGGCCGGAGTGATGAGCAGTTCTTC.

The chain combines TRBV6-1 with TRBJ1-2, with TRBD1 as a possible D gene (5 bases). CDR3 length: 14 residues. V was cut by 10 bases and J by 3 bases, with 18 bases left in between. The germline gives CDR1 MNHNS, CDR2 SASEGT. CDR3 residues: CATPPPGFDYGYTF. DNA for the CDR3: TGTGCCACTCCACCCCCAGGGTTTGACTATGGCTACACCTTC.

CDR3 region: CASSEPGGNQPQHF. The CDR3 nucleotides read TGTGCCAGCAGTGAACCCGGGGGCAATCAGCCCCAGCATTTT. The chain carries TRBV27 and TRBJ1-5, with D unresolved. The V end was cut by 5 bases, the J end by 2 bases, with 10 bases between. Germline V gene sequence: CDR1 MNHEY, CDR2 SMNVEV (reference sequence). The CDR3 is 14 residues long.

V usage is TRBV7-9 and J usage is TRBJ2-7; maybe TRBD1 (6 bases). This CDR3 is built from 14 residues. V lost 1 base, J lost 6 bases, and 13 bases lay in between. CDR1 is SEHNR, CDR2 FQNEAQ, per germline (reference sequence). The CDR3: CASSLDQGMGEQYF. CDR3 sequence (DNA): TGTGCCAGCAGCTTAGATCAGGGGATGGGCGAGCAGTACTTC.

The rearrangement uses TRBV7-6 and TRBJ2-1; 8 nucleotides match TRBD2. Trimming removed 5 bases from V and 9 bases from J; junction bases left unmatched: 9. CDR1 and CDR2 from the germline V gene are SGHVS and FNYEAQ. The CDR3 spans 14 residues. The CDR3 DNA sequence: TGTGCCAGCAGCCCCCAGAGCGGGAGCCTTGAGCAGTTCTTC. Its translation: CASSPQSGSLEQFF.

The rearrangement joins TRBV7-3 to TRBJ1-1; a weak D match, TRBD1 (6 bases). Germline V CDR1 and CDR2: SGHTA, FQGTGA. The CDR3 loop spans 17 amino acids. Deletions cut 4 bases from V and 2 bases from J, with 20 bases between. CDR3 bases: TGTGCCAGCAGCTCCCGACCAACTGACAGGTTAAACACTGAAGCTTTCTTT. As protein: CASSSRPTDRLNTEAFF.

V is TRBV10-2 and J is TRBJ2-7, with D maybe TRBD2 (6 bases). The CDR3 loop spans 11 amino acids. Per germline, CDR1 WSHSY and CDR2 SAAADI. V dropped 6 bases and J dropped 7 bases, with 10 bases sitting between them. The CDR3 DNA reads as TGCGCCAGCAGGGGGGGACGGGAGCAGTACTTC. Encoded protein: CASRGGREQYF.